This T cell receptor (beta chain) was observed in a study of blood T cells in healthy people across ages. The trim removed 5 bases at V and 8 bases at J, leaving 6 bases unmatched. Germline V gene data show CDR1 as MNHEY and CDR2 as SVGAGI. CDR3 length: 14 residues. Then a second PCR, running about 7 to 11 cycles, was carried out with a sample-barcoded 5' primer and a J-beta primer mix. A template-switch adaptor containing 12 random nucleotides labeled each cDNA molecule. One entry per CDR3 protein, called by TCRdb with MiXCR from the 5' RACE reads. The profile shows fewer than 950,000 distinct CDR3 sequences, around 36% of them singletons.

This chain joins TRBV6-5 and TRBJ1-6; 7 nucleotides line up with TRBD1. The receptor was isolated from a man aged 18 to 35 in good health. Sequenced material: blood. The CDR3: CASSTGTDYSPLHF. The CDR3 DNA is TGTGCCAGCAGTACCGGGACAGATTATTCACCCCTCCACTTT.